This entry is about one T cell receptor beta chain. This record comes from a study of blood T cell repertoires in COVID-19. For the study at large: T cells, B-cell-depleted T cells, or PBMCs provided the cDNA or gDNA that served as material.

Patients of the Seattle cohort, enrolled during active infection, were followed longitudinally. CDR3 length: 13 residues. Trimming cost V 3 bases and J 11 bases, with 13 bases left between them. Germline V lookup: CDR1 SGHAT, CDR2 FQNNGV. Assay: immunoSEQ multiplex PCR; the TCRdb copy retains only in-frame clones and omits some. The sample includes about 240,000 clones, 92% seen only once; the top ten take about 0.8%. This TCR derives from a young man with COVID-19, enrolled during active disease. The sample taken for sequencing was peripheral blood. This chain uses TRBV11-2 with TRBJ1-4; D ambiguous. CDR3 sequence reads: CASSFKGEEKLFF. The CDR3 DNA follows: TGTGCCAGCAGCTTTAAAGGAGAGGAGAAACTGTTTTTT.